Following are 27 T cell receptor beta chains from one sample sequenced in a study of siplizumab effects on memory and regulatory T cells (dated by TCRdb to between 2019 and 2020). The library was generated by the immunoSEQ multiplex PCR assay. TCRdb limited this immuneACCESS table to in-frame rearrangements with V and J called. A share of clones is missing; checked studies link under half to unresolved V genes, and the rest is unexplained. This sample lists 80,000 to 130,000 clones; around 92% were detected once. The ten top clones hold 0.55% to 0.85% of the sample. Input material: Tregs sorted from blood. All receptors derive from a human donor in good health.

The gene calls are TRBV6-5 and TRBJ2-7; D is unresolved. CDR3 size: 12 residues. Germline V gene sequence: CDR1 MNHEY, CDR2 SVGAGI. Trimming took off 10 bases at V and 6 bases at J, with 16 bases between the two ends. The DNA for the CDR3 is TGTGCCATCCAAGGTAGTTTGGGCGAGCAGTACTTC. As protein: CAIQGSLGEQYF.

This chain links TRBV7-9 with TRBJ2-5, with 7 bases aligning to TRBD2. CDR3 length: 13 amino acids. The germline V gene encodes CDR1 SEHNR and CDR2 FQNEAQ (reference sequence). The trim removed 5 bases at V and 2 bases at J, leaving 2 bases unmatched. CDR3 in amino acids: CASSRTRQETQYF. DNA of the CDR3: TGTGCCAGCAGCCGGACTAGACAAGAGACCCAGTACTTC.

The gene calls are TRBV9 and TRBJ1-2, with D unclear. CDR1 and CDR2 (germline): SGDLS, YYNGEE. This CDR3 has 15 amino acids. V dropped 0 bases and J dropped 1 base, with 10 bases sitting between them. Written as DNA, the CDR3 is TGTGCCAGCAGCGTAGGAGTTTGGAATAACTATGGCTACACCTTC. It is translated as CASSVGVWNNYGYTF.

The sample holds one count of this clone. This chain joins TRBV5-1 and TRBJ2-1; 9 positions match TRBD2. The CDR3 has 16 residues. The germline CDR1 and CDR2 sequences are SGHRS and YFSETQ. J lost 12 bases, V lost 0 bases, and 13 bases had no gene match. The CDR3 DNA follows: TGCGCCAGCAGCTTGGGATCGACTAGCGGAGTAGTAGGGCAGTTCTTC. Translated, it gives CASSLGSTSGVVGQFF.

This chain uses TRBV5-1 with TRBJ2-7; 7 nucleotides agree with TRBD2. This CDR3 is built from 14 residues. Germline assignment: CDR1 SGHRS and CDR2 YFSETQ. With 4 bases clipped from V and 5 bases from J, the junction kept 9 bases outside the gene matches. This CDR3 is CASSPGLRGHEQYF. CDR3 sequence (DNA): TGCGCCAGCAGCCCGGGACTAAGAGGGCACGAGCAGTACTTC.

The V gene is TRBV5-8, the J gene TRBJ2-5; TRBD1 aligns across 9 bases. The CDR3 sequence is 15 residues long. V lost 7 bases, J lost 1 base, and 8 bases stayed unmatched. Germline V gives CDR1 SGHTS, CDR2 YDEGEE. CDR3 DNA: TGTGCCAGCCCCCCCCGGGACAGGGTCCAAGAGACCCAGTACTTC. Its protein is CASPPRDRVQETQYF. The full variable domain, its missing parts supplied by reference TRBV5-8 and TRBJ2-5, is EAGVTQSPTHLIKTRGQQATLRCSPISGHTSVYWYQQALGLGLQFLLWYDEGEERNRGNFPPRFSGRQFPNYSSELNVNALELEDSALYLCASPPRDRVQETQYFGPGTRLLVL.

The CDR3 nucleotides read TGTGCCAGCAGCCTTAGCGGGAGGGCCGGTTTCGGCACCGGGGAGCTGTTTTTT. Translated, it gives CASSLSGRAGFGTGELFF. This chain connects TRBV5-4 to TRBJ2-2, with 11 bases fitting TRBD2. Germline lookup yields CDR1 SGHNT and CDR2 YYREEE (reference sequence). V trimming: 4 bases; J trimming: 4 bases; junction bases outside the gene matches: 12. This CDR3 spans 18 amino acids.

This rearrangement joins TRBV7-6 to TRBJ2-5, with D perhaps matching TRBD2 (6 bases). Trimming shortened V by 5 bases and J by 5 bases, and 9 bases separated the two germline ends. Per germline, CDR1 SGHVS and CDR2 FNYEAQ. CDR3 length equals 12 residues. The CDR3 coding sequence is TGTGCCAGCAGCCACCGGGGGGAGACCCAGTACTTC. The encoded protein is CASSHRGETQYF.

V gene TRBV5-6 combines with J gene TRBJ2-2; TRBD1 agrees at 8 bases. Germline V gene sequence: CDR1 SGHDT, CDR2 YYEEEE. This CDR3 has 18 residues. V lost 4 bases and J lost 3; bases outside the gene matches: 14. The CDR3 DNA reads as TGTGCCAGCAGCACGATATTCTCGCAGGGGGCCGACACCGGGGAGCTGTTTTTT. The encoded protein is CASSTIFSQGADTGELFF.

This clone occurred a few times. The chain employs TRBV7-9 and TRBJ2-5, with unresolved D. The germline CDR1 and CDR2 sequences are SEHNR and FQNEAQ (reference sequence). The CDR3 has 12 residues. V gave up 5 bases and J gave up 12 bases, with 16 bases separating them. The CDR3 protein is CASSPTKAWEYF. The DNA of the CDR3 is TGTGCCAGCAGCCCCACGAAGGCTTGGGAGTACTTC.

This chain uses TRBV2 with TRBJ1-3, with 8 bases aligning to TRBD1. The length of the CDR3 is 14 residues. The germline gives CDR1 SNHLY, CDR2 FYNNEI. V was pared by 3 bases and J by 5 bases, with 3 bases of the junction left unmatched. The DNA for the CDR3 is TGTGCCAGCAGTGATTACAGGGGGAGAAACACCATATATTTT. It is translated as CASSDYRGRNTIYF.

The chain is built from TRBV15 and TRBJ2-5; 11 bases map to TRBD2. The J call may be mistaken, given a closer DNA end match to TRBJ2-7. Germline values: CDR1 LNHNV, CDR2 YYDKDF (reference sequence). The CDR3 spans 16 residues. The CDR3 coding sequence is TGTGCCACCAGCAGGGACACTAGCGGGAGTACTTACGAGCAGTACTTC. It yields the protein CATSRDTSGSTYEQYF.

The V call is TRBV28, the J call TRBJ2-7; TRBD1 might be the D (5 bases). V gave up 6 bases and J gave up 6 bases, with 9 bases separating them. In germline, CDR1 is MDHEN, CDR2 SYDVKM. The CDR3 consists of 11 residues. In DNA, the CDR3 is TGTGCCAGCAGCGTCAGGGTCGAGCAGTACTTC. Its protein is CASSVRVEQYF.

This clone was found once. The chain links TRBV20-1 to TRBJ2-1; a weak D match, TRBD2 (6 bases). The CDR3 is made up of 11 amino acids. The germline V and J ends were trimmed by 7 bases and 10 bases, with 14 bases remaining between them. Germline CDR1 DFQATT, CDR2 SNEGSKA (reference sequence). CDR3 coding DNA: TGCAGTGTGTGGGCGGGGTGGGAGCAGTTCTTC. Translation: CSVWAGWEQFF.

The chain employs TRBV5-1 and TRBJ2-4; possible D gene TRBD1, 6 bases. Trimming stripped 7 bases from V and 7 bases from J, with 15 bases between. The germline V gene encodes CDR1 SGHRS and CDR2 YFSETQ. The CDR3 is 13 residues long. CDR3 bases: TGCGCCAGCGGCGCCGGAGACAGGAACATTCAGTACTTC. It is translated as CASGAGDRNIQYF. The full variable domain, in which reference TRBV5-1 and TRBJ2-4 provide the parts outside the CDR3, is KAGVTQTPRYLIKTRGQQVTLSCSPISGHRSVSWYQQTPGQGLQFLFEYFSETQRNKGNFPGRFSGRQFSNSRSEMNVSTLELGDSALYLCASGAGDRNIQYFGAGTRLSVL.

The CDR3 DNA is TGTGCCAGCGCAGGGGGGGCGGTTACCACAGATACGCAGTATTTT. This sequence encodes CASAGGAVTTDTQYF. The chain is built from TRBV9 and TRBJ2-3; either TRBD1 or TRBD2 may fit D (7 bases each). In germline, CDR1 is SGDLS, CDR2 YYNGEE. V was trimmed by 7 bases and J by 2 bases, leaving 17 bases between them. There are 15 residues in the CDR3.

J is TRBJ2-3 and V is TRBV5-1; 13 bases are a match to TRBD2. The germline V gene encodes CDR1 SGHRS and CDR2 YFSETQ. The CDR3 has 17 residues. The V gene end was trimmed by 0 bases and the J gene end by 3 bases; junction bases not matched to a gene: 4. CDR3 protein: CASSLVTSGRGTDTQYF. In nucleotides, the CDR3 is TGCGCCAGCAGCTTGGTTACTAGCGGGAGGGGTACAGATACGCAGTATTTT.

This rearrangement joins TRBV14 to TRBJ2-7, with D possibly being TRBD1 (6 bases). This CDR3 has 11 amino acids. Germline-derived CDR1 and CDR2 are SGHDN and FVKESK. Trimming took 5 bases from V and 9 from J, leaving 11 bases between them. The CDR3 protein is CASSKGTRQYF. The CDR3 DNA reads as TGTGCCAGCAGCAAAGGGACAAGGCAGTACTTC.

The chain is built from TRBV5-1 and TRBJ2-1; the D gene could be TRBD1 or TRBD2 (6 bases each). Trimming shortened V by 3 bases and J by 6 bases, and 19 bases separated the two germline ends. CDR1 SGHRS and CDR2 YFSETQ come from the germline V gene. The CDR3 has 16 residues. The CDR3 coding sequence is TGCGCCAGCAGCTGGGGGCGGCTAGCGAATTCCAATGAGCAGTTCTTC. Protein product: CASSWGRLANSNEQFF.

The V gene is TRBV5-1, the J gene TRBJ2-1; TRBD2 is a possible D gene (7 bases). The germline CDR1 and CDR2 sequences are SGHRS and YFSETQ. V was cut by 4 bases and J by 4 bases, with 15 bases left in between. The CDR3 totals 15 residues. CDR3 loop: CASSPVGGLYNEQFF. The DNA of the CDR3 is TGCGCCAGCAGCCCCGTGGGGGGGCTGTACAATGAGCAGTTCTTC.

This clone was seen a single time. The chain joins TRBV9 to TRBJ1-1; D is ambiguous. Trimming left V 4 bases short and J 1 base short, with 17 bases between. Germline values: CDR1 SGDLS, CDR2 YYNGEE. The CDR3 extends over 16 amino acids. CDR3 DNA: TGTGCCAGCAGCCCGCCCCTAGTCGATCCGAACACTGAAGCTTTCTTT. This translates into CASSPPLVDPNTEAFF.

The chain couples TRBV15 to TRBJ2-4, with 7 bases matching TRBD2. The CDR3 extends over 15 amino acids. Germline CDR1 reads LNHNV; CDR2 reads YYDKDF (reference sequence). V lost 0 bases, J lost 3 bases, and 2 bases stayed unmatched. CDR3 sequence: CATSRDRGDKNIQYF. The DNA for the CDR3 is TGTGCCACCAGCAGAGATCGGGGGGACAAAAACATTCAGTACTTC.

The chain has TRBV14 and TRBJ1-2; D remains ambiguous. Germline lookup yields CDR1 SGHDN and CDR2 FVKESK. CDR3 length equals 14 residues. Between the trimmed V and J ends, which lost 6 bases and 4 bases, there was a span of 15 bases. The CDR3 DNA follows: TGTGCCAGCAGTCCCGTGAGGCTCTTCTATGGCTACACCTTC. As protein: CASSPVRLFYGYTF.

Here the CDR3 reads CASSLRPHDSGEKLFF. CDR3 in DNA: TGCGCCAGCAGCTTGAGGCCCCACGATTCGGGTGAAAAACTGTTTTTT. This sequence joins TRBV5-1 and TRBJ1-4; D is uncertain. Germline CDR1 is SGHRS and CDR2 is YFSETQ. CDR3 size: 16 residues. Trimming removed 1 base from V and 7 bases from J, with 17 bases in between.

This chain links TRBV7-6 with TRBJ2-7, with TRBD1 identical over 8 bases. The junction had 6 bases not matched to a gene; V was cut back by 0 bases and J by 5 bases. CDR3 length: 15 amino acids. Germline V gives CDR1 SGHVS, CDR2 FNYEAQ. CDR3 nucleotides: TGTGCCAGCAGCTTAGCGCTCAGGGGGCAAAACGAGCAGTACTTC. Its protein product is CASSLALRGQNEQYF.

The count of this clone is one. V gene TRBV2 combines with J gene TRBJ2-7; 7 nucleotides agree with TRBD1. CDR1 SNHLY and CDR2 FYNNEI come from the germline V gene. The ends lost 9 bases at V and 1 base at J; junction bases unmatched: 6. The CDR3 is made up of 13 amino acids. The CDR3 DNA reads TGTGCCAGTGGGACAGATTCTTCCTACGAGCAGTACTTC. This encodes CASGTDSSYEQYF.

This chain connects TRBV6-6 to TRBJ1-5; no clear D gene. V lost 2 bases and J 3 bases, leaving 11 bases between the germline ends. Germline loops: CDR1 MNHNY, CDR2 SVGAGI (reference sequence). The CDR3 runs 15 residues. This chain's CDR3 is CASSYGPRDNQPQHF. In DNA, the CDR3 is TGTGCCAGCAGTTACGGTCCACGAGACAATCAGCCCCAGCATTTT.